This TCR beta chain was identified in a study of radiotherapy plus CTLA-4 blockade in lung cancer. Study-wide context: Across the patients, objective responses occurred in approximately 19%, and disease control in roughly 33%.

Study-level results: Some TCR clones had been derived from tumors. These clones expanded in peripheral blood after radiotherapy plus ipilimumab.

This CDR3 spans 14 amino acids. Germline-derived CDR1 and CDR2 are SGHRS and YFSETQ. The junction had 2 bases not matched to a gene; V was cut back by 0 bases and J by 3 bases. This clone was detected only a few times. Its specificity is unknown. Assay: immunoSEQ multiplex PCR; the TCRdb copy retains only in-frame clones and omits some. This table has tens of thousands of clones, about 80% appearing once. Ipilimumab CTLA-4 blockade and focal radiation were given to patients with chemo-refractory metastatic non-small-cell lung cancer. The chain joins TRBV5-1 to TRBJ2-7; 8 bases match TRBD1. The TCR comes from a human donor with non-small cell lung cancer who had stable disease on radiotherapy plus ipilimumab. Sequences were derived from peripheral blood, sampled from a patient treated with radiotherapy plus ipilimumab. The CDR3: CASSLGTGFYEQYF. The CDR3 DNA reads as TGCGCCAGCAGCTTGGGGACAGGGTTCTACGAGCAGTACTTC.